This is a list of T cell receptor beta chains from one sample in a study of OX40 agonist ivuxolimab in advanced cancers. Produced via immunoSEQ multiplex PCR; TCRdb's table is partial and in-frame only. The table has approximately 92,000 clones, roughly 95% seen once. This specimen was CD4+ or CD8+ T cells sorted from blood, taken in a trial of the OX40 agonist ivuxolimab. These receptors originate from an adult with an advanced solid tumor such as melanoma, head and neck, liver or kidney cancer. CDR3s include the opening cysteine and the closing phenylalanine or tryptophan.

j_call v_call cdr3_aa
TRBJ1-6 TRBV6-6 CASKPRSSYNSPLHF
TRBJ1-6 TRBV4-3 CASSQVRDSPLHF
TRBJ2-3 TRBV11-2 CASSLGSFSRTDTQYF
TRBJ1-5 TRBV18 CASSTPPGEGQPQHF
TRBJ2-1 TRBV28 CASSLGTESEQFF
TRBJ1-2 TRBV6-5 CASSYAAKYGYTF
TRBJ1-2 TRBV5-1 CASSPTNYGYTF
TRBJ1-4 TRBV5-1 CASSSDRGHEKLFF
TRBJ1-2 TRBV6-1 CASSEGSGSNYGYTF
TRBJ1-4 TRBV5-4 CASSQFTGEEKLFF
TRBJ2-5 TRBV12-5 CASEGETQYF
TRBJ1-2 TRBV28 CASSLPGYYGYTF
TRBJ2-7 TRBV23-1 CASSQPDRGAYEQYF
TRBJ2-1 TRBV6-1 CASSTSGEREQFF
TRBJ2-3 TRBV28 CASRLTWTSIGRGADTQYF
TRBJ1-5 TRBV5-1 CASSLEGGQPQHF
TRBJ1-2 TRBV6-5 CASSYSPGGNYGYTF
TRBJ1-4 TRBV7-2 CASSLGLNEKLFF
TRBJ2-7 TRBV15 CATSRDPGGTYEQYF
TRBJ2-4 TRBV29-1 CSVDPGPAGNIQYF
TRBJ2-2 TRBV4-3 CASSQVSSSVGTGELFF
TRBJ2-7 TRBV6-4 CASSEGAGSSHEQYF
TRBJ2-7 TRBV4-2 CASSQESSGRRWDPYEQYF
TRBJ1-3 TRBV6-5 CASQGSGNTIYF
TRBJ2-5 TRBV7-2 CASSLTRLWGRAQETQYF
TRBJ2-1 TRBV19 CASSKGGNLRNEQFF
TRBJ1-5 TRBV4-1 CASSQGWEGNQPQHF
TRBJ1-1 TRBV7-2 CASSLIEQAEAFF
TRBJ1-2 TRBV10-3 CAIRLTGGDGYTF
TRBJ2-1 TRBV18 CASSPAPRGNEQFF
TRBJ1-3 TRBV29-1 CSVAQARSPSSGNTIYF
TRBJ1-1 TRBV19 CASSRRGTEAFF
TRBJ2-3 TRBV6-6 CASSYERARGADTQYF
TRBJ2-1 TRBV6-5 CASSYGGIEQFF
TRBJ2-3 TRBV19 CASSMRQGATDTQYF
TRBJ2-2 TRBV6-5 CASSYSGGGYTGELFF
TRBJ2-7 TRBV2 CASSLYEQYF
TRBJ1-2 TRBV19 CASRGEGLPYGYTF
TRBJ2-3 TRBV7-9 CASSPQMTTDTQYF
TRBJ2-2 TRBV12-5 CASGLSTGVNTGELFF
TRBJ1-1 TRBV18 CASSPAQYTEAFF
TRBJ2-3 TRBV11-2 CASSLSPVVPWATDTQYF
TRBJ2-3 TRBV5-8 CASSLGTGSVSDTQYF
TRBJ2-2 TRBV28 CASSLVSAGKGELFF
TRBJ2-2 TRBV6-4 CASRQTNTGELFF
TRBJ2-7 TRBV7-7 CASSLGLAGAYEQYF
TRBJ2-7 TRBV18 CASSPGTREDEQYF
TRBJ2-1 TRBV6-5 CASSRQGGNEQFF
TRBJ1-5 TRBV4-3 CASSQDRGQPQHF
TRBJ2-7 TRBV5-1 CASSLADRGYYEQYF